The rows below give T cell receptor beta chains drawn from one sample of a study of T cells in Graves' hyperthyroidism and ophthalmopathy. TCRdb re-called the multiplex PCR reads through MiXCR, storing one row per CDR3 protein. The sample yields a few hundred thousand distinct CDR3 sequences, around 15% seen once. Specimen: blood. Source of these receptors: a woman in her 40s with Graves' ophthalmopathy. Both conserved end residues are part of each CDR3. D genes are given only for firm matches. The size field is filled for only some rows; it gives once, few, many or a size class.

j_gene: TRBJ1-1; abundance: many; v_gene: TRBV7-9; d_gene: NA; CDR3aa: CASTNRSTGREAFF; CDR3nt: TGTGCCAGCACCAACAGGAGCACAGGGCGTGAAGCTTTCTTT
j_gene: TRBJ2-1; abundance: many; v_gene: TRBV27; d_gene: TRBD2; CDR3aa: CASSRRTSGTSEQFF; CDR3nt: TGTGCCAGCAGCCGGAGGACTAGCGGAACGTCTGAGCAGTTCTTC
j_gene: TRBJ1-5; abundance: many; v_gene: TRBV20-1; d_gene: NA; CDR3aa: CSARDFRGRSNQPQHF; CDR3nt: TGCAGTGCTAGAGATTTTCGGGGACGGAGCAATCAGCCCCAGCATTTT
j_gene: TRBJ1-2; abundance: few; v_gene: TRBV24-1; d_gene: NA; CDR3aa: CATSDTGGYGYTF; CDR3nt: TGTGCCACCAGTGACACAGGCGGCTATGGCTACACCTTC
j_gene: TRBJ1-5; abundance: many; v_gene: TRBV7-8; d_gene: NA; CDR3aa: CASSLRGQPNQPQHF; CDR3nt: TGTGCCAGCAGCTTAAGAGGACAGCCCAATCAGCCCCAGCATTTT
j_gene: TRBJ1-6; abundance: few; v_gene: TRBV3-1; d_gene: NA; CDR3aa: CASSQDQRQYF; CDR3nt: TGTGCCAGCAGCCAAGATCAACGACAGTACTTT
j_gene: TRBJ1-4; abundance: few; v_gene: TRBV20-1; d_gene: NA; CDR3aa: CSATPGMSVLGGILFF; CDR3nt: TGCAGTGCTACCCCAGGGATGTCGGTGTTAGGCGGGATACTGTTTTTT
j_gene: TRBJ1-1; abundance: many; v_gene: TRBV7-9; d_gene: NA; CDR3aa: CASSLGTSRRGAFF; CDR3nt: TGTGCCAGCAGCTTAGGGACATCGAGAAGGGGAGCTTTCTTT
j_gene: TRBJ2-7; abundance: many; v_gene: TRBV7-2; d_gene: NA; CDR3aa: CASSSEGQGSYEQYF; CDR3nt: TGTGCCAGCAGTTCGGAGGGCCAGGGGTCCTACGAGCAGTACTTC
j_gene: TRBJ1-5; abundance: NA; v_gene: TRBV18; d_gene: NA; CDR3aa: CASSRAQVSNQPQHF; CDR3nt: TGTGCCAGCTCACGGGCACAGGTGAGCAATCAGCCCCAGCATTTT
j_gene: TRBJ1-2; abundance: many; v_gene: TRBV27; d_gene: NA; CDR3aa: CASSLPGNYGYTF; CDR3nt: TGTGCCAGCAGTTTACCCGGGAACTATGGCTACACCTTC
j_gene: TRBJ1-6; abundance: few; v_gene: TRBV5-6; d_gene: NA; CDR3aa: CASSLAWAHSDSPLHF; CDR3nt: TGTGCCAGCAGCTTGGCCTGGGCTCATTCCGATTCACCCCTCCACTTT
j_gene: TRBJ1-1; abundance: many; v_gene: TRBV12-3/TRBV12-4; d_gene: NA; CDR3aa: CASSFGAGTEAFF; CDR3nt: TGTGCCAGCAGTTTCGGGGCTGGCACTGAAGCTTTCTTT
j_gene: TRBJ2-4; abundance: NA; v_gene: TRBV5-6; d_gene: NA; CDR3aa: CASSFFRLAKNIQYF; CDR3nt: TGTGCCAGCAGCTTCTTTCGACTAGCCAAAAACATTCAGTACTTC
j_gene: TRBJ1-1; abundance: NA; v_gene: TRBV27; d_gene: TRBD1; CDR3aa: CASSFLTGGADTEAFF; CDR3nt: TGTGCCAGCAGTTTTTTGACAGGGGGCGCGGACACTGAAGCTTTCTTT
j_gene: TRBJ1-1; abundance: NA; v_gene: TRBV4-2; d_gene: NA; CDR3aa: CASSQETARDTEAFF; CDR3nt: TGTGCCAGCAGCCAAGAGACAGCCAGGGACACTGAAGCTTTCTTT
j_gene: TRBJ1-3; abundance: few; v_gene: TRBV14; d_gene: TRBD1; CDR3aa: CASSQLGQGVSSGNTIYF; CDR3nt: TGTGCCAGCAGCCAACTAGGACAGGGTGTGAGCTCTGGAAACACCATATATTTT
j_gene: TRBJ2-7; abundance: many; v_gene: TRBV10-3; d_gene: NA; CDR3aa: CAISESTSPDEQYF; CDR3nt: TGTGCCATCAGTGAGTCGACTTCTCCGGACGAGCAGTACTTC
j_gene: TRBJ2-1; abundance: many; v_gene: TRBV5-1; d_gene: NA; CDR3aa: CASSLRQGSSYNEQFF; CDR3nt: TGCGCCAGCAGCTTACGCCAGGGAAGCTCCTACAATGAGCAGTTCTTC
j_gene: TRBJ2-3; abundance: many; v_gene: TRBV6-1; d_gene: NA; CDR3aa: CASSAGLRTDTQYF; CDR3nt: TGTGCCAGCAGTGCTGGACTGCGCACAGATACGCAGTATTTT
j_gene: TRBJ2-1; abundance: many; v_gene: TRBV11-2; d_gene: NA; CDR3aa: CASSLGELVRNEQFF; CDR3nt: TGTGCCAGCAGCTTAGGAGAATTGGTTCGCAATGAGCAGTTCTTC
j_gene: TRBJ2-3; abundance: many; v_gene: TRBV20-1; d_gene: NA; CDR3aa: CSARAGGTDTQYF; CDR3nt: TGCAGTGCTAGAGCGGGGGGCACAGATACGCAGTATTTT
j_gene: TRBJ2-2; abundance: NA; v_gene: TRBV20-1; d_gene: NA; CDR3aa: CSARRGLNTGELFF; CDR3nt: TGCAGTGCTAGACGAGGGCTGAACACCGGGGAGCTGTTTTTT
j_gene: TRBJ2-1; abundance: many; v_gene: TRBV6-1; d_gene: NA; CDR3aa: CASSFWGGMFF; CDR3nt: TGTGCCAGCAGTTTTTGGGGCGGGATGTTCTTC
j_gene: TRBJ1-6; abundance: many; v_gene: TRBV27; d_gene: TRBD1; CDR3aa: CASSLMMAGTGVGNSPLHF; CDR3nt: TGTGCCAGCAGTCTCATGATGGCCGGGACAGGGGTTGGTAATTCACCCCTCCACTTT
j_gene: TRBJ1-1; abundance: many; v_gene: TRBV28; d_gene: NA; CDR3aa: CASSLFKRRDTEAFF; CDR3nt: TGTGCCAGCAGCCTATTCAAGAGAAGGGACACTGAAGCTTTCTTT
j_gene: TRBJ2-1; abundance: many; v_gene: TRBV25-1; d_gene: NA; CDR3aa: CASSAWTVNNEQFF; CDR3nt: TGTGCCAGCAGTGCTTGGACAGTAAACAATGAGCAGTTCTTC
j_gene: TRBJ2-6; abundance: many; v_gene: TRBV20-1; d_gene: NA; CDR3aa: CSAGRVRGANVLTF; CDR3nt: TGCAGTGCTGGTCGAGTTCGTGGGGCCAACGTCCTGACTTTC
j_gene: TRBJ2-1; abundance: NA; v_gene: TRBV7-9; d_gene: TRBD2; CDR3aa: CASSRTSGSWDEQFF; CDR3nt: TGTGCCAGCAGCCGGACTAGCGGGAGCTGGGATGAGCAGTTCTTC
j_gene: TRBJ2-3; abundance: many; v_gene: TRBV10-2; d_gene: TRBD1; CDR3aa: CASSNIDRVSTDTQYF; CDR3nt: TGCGCCAGCAGCAATATCGACAGGGTTAGCACAGATACGCAGTATTTT
j_gene: TRBJ2-6; abundance: few; v_gene: TRBV11-2; d_gene: NA; CDR3aa: CASSTSGANVLTF; CDR3nt: TGTGCCAGCAGCACCTCTGGAGCCAACGTCCTGACTTTC
j_gene: TRBJ2-3; abundance: NA; v_gene: TRBV6-1; d_gene: NA; CDR3aa: CASSVDKSFADTQYF; CDR3nt: TGTGCCAGCAGTGTAGACAAATCTTTTGCAGATACGCAGTATTTT
j_gene: TRBJ2-3; abundance: many; v_gene: TRBV11-2; d_gene: NA; CDR3aa: CASSSLPGFSTDTQYF; CDR3nt: TGTGCCAGCAGCTCCCTGCCGGGATTTAGCACAGATACGCAGTATTTT
j_gene: TRBJ2-2; abundance: NA; v_gene: TRBV18; d_gene: NA; CDR3aa: CASSPRLFRGTGELFF; CDR3nt: TGTGCCAGCTCACCACGGCTGTTTCGGGGGACCGGGGAGCTGTTTTTT
j_gene: TRBJ1-1; abundance: few; v_gene: TRBV19; d_gene: TRBD1; CDR3aa: CASSITGVEAFF; CDR3nt: TGTGCCAGTAGTATTACAGGGGTTGAAGCTTTCTTT
j_gene: TRBJ1-6; abundance: many; v_gene: TRBV7-9; d_gene: TRBD1; CDR3aa: CASSQTGNNSPLHF; CDR3nt: TGTGCCAGCAGCCAGACAGGGAACAATTCACCCCTCCACTTT
j_gene: TRBJ2-7; abundance: many; v_gene: TRBV2; d_gene: NA; CDR3aa: CASSGDSHEQYF; CDR3nt: TGTGCCAGCAGTGGGGACTCTCACGAGCAGTACTTC
j_gene: TRBJ1-5; abundance: many; v_gene: TRBV2; d_gene: NA; CDR3aa: CASDSGEGQPQHF; CDR3nt: TGTGCCAGCGACTCAGGGGAAGGGCAGCCCCAGCATTTT
j_gene: TRBJ1-5; abundance: NA; v_gene: TRBV19; d_gene: NA; CDR3aa: CASSMVGGFNQPQHF; CDR3nt: TGTGCCAGTAGTATGGTAGGGGGTTTCAATCAGCCCCAGCATTTT
j_gene: TRBJ2-4; abundance: few; v_gene: TRBV12-3/TRBV12-4; d_gene: TRBD2; CDR3aa: CASSLGPSGSDIQYF; CDR3nt: TGTGCCAGCAGTTTAGGCCCTAGCGGGAGTGACATTCAGTACTTC
j_gene: TRBJ1-6; abundance: many; v_gene: TRBV11-2; d_gene: NA; CDR3aa: CASRNTRDASPLHF; CDR3nt: TGTGCCAGCAGGAATACCCGGGACGCATCACCCCTCCACTTT
j_gene: TRBJ2-7; abundance: few; v_gene: TRBV20-1; d_gene: TRBD2; CDR3aa: CSARRPSGSYEQYF; CDR3nt: TGCAGTGCTAGACGGCCTAGCGGGAGCTACGAGCAGTACTTC
j_gene: TRBJ2-3; abundance: NA; v_gene: TRBV7-9; d_gene: NA; CDR3aa: CASSLAAAGADTQYF; CDR3nt: TGTGCCAGCAGTCTCGCGGCAGCCGGGGCAGATACGCAGTATTTT
j_gene: TRBJ2-7; abundance: NA; v_gene: TRBV20-1; d_gene: TRBD1; CDR3aa: CSARDSGTGGYEQYF; CDR3nt: TGCAGTGCTAGAGATTCCGGGACAGGGGGCTACGAGCAGTACTTC
j_gene: TRBJ2-1; abundance: NA; v_gene: TRBV10-3; d_gene: TRBD1; CDR3aa: CAIRQGNEQFF; CDR3nt: TGTGCCATCAGACAGGGGAATGAGCAGTTCTTC
j_gene: TRBJ2-3; abundance: many; v_gene: TRBV24-1; d_gene: NA; CDR3aa: CATRRADSGATQYF; CDR3nt: TGTGCCACCAGGAGGGCGGACAGCGGGGCTACGCAGTATTTT